The rows below give T cell receptor beta chains drawn from one sample of a study of monozygotic twins with inflammatory bowel disease. TCRdb reprocessed the 5' RACE reads, with one entry per CDR3 protein and no DNA. In all, the sample yields 170,000 or so distinct CDR3 sequences. Sequencing was carried out using blood. The receptors come from a human donor with ulcerative colitis or Crohn's disease, or a healthy co-twin of an affected twin (not recorded which). Both conserved end residues are part of each CDR3.

TRBV15	TRBJ1-5	CATSRDRFETTQPQHF
TRBV5-5	TRBJ1-6	CASSSDRALNSPLHF
TRBV10-3	TRBJ2-5	CAISERAGTSVERTQYF
TRBV28	TRBJ2-3	CASSPKEEGTDTQYF
TRBV29-1	TRBJ2-5	CSAAILRAGMYQETQYF
TRBV14	TRBJ2-7	CASSQIQGREQYF
TRBV5-4	TRBJ2-5	CASSLGPQETQYF
TRBV6-1	TRBJ1-6	CASRNRDGQDNSPLHF
TRBV7-6	TRBJ1-3	CASTPGAGGNTIYF
TRBV7-2	TRBJ2-3	CASSSLLYTDTQYF
TRBV7-6	TRBJ2-1	CASSLVGAEPPYNEQFF
TRBV5-4	TRBJ2-4	CASSVPGGAKNIQYF
TRBV20-1	TRBJ1-5	CSAILERDSNQPQHF
TRBV18	TRBJ1-5	CASSGDSNQPQHF
TRBV9	TRBJ2-1	CASSPSRGSGVGLYNEQFF
TRBV10-1	TRBJ2-1	CASSVGLAHNEQFF
TRBV2	TRBJ1-3	CAVDRASDTIYF
TRBV10-3	TRBJ2-5	CASGGGVETQYF
TRBV25-1	TRBJ2-3	CASSEGTGFTDTQYF
TRBV7-2	TRBJ2-1	CASSRARGPNAEQFF
TRBV20-1	TRBJ2-3	CSARDKTPARTDTQYF
TRBV5-1	TRBJ1-1	CASSLLQVNTEAFF
TRBV12-3/TRBV12-4	TRBJ1-2	CASSSGGGGYGYTF
TRBV15	TRBJ2-1	CATSTTARTSGRDHEQFF
TRBV9	TRBJ1-2	CASNNPMQGRGYTF
TRBV5-1	TRBJ2-2	CASSLAVNTGELFF
TRBV3-1	TRBJ2-7	CASSQGLGTVYEQYF
TRBV19	TRBJ2-7	CASSLTSGRRGEQYF
TRBV24-1	TRBJ2-7	CATSTPTHMYF
TRBV4-1	TRBJ2-5	CASSQRGLEETQYF
TRBV3-1	TRBJ2-7	CASSQDGREQYF
TRBV5-1	TRBJ1-3	CASSLGTDSSGNTIYF